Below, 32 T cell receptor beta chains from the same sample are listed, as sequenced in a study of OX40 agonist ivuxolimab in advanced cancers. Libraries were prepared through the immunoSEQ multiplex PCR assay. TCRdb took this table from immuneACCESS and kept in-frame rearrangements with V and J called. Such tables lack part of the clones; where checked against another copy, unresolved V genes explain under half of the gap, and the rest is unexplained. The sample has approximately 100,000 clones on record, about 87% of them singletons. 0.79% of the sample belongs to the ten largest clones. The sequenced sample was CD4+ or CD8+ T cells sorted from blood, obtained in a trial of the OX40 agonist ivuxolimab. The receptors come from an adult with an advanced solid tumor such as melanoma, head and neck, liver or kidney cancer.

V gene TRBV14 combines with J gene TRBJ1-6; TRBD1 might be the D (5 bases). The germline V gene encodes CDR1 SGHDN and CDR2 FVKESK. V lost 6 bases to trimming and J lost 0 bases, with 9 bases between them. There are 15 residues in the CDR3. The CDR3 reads CASRPGGSYNSPLHF. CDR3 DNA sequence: TGTGCCAGCAGACCGGGGGGCTCCTATAATTCACCCCTCCACTTT.

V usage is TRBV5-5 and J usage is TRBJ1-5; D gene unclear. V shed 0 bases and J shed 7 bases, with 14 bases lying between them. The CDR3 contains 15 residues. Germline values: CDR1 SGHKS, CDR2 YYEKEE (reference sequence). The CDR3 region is CASSLEVWGGQPQHF. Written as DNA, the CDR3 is TGTGCCAGCAGCTTGGAGGTTTGGGGAGGACAGCCCCAGCATTTT.

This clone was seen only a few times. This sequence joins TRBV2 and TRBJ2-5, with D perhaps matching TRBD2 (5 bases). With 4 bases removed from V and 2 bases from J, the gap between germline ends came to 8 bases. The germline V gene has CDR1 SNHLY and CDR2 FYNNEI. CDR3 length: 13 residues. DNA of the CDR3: TGTGCCAGCAGTGCGGGGAAGCAAGAGACCCAGTACTTC. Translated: CASSAGKQETQYF.

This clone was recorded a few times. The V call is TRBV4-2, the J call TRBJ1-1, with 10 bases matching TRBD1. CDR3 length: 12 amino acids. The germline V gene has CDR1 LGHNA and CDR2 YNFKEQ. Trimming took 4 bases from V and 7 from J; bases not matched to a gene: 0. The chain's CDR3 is CASSRTGGEAFF. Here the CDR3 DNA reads TGTGCCAGCAGCCGGACAGGGGGTGAAGCTTTCTTT.

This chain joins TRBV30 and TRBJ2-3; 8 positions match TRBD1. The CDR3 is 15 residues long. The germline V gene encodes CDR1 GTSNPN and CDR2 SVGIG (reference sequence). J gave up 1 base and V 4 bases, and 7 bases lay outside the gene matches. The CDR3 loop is CAWTSGTGRTDTQYF. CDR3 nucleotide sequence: TGTGCCTGGACCTCCGGGACAGGACGCACAGATACGCAGTATTTT.

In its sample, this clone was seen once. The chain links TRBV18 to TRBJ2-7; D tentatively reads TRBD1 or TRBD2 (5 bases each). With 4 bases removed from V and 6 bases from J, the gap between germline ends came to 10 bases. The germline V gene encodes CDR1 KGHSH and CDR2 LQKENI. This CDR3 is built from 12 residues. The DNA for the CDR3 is TGTGCCAGCTCACGGGACCGGGGCGAGCAGTACTTC. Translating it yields CASSRDRGEQYF.

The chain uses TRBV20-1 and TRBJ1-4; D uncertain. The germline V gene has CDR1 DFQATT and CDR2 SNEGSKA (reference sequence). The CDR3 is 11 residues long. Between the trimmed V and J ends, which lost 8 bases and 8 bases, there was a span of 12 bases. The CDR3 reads CSPQVDEKLFF. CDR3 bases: TGCAGTCCCCAGGTGGACGAAAAACTGTTTTTT.

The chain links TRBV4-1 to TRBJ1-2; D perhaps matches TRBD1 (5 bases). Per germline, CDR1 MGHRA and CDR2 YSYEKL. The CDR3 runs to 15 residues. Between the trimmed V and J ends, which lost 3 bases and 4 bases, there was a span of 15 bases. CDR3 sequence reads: CASSHPGTGRYGYTF. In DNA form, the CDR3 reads TGCGCCAGCAGCCATCCAGGGACTGGACGCTATGGCTACACCTTC.

The CDR3 sequence: CASSYHGTAGETQYF. The CDR3 nucleotides read TGTGCCAGCAGTTACCATGGGACTGCTGGGGAGACCCAGTACTTC. The chain joins TRBV6-5 to TRBJ2-5; tentatively, D is TRBD2 (6 bases). Trimming removed 2 bases at V and 5 bases at J, with 15 bases between. In germline, CDR1 is MNHEY, CDR2 SVGAGI. This CDR3 contains 15 residues.

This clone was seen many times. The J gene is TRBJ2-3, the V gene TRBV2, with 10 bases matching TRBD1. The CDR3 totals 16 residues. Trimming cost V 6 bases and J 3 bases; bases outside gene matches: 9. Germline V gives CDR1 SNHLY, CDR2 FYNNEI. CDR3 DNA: TGTGCCAGCAGCCGGACAGGGGGTAGAAGTACAGATACGCAGTATTTT. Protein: CASSRTGGRSTDTQYF.

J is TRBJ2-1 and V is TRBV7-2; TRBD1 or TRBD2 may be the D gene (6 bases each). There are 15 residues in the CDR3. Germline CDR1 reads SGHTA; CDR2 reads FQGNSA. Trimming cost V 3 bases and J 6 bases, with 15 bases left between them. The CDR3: CASSFVRGPGNEQFF. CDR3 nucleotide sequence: TGTGCCAGCAGCTTTGTTCGGGGGCCGGGCAATGAGCAGTTCTTC.

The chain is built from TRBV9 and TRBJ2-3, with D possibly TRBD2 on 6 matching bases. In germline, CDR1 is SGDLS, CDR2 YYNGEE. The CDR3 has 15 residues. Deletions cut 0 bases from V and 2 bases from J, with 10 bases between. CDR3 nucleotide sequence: TGTGCCAGCAGCGTAGCCAGCGGGTACACAGATACGCAGTATTTT. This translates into CASSVASGYTDTQYF.

The CDR3 nucleotides read TGCGCCAGCAGCCAAGGACAGGGACAGGGGGCGACCGGGGAGCTGTTTTTT. This gives the protein CASSQGQGQGATGELFF. The gene calls are TRBV4-1 and TRBJ2-2, with 12 bases fitting TRBD1. The trim removed 1 base at V and 5 bases at J, leaving 5 bases unmatched. In germline, CDR1 is MGHRA, CDR2 YSYEKL. The CDR3 covers 17 residues.

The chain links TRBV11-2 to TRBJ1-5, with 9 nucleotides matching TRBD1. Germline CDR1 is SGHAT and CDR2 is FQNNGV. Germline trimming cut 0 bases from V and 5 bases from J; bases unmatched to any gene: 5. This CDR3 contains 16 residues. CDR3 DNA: TGTGCCAGCAGCTTAGATCAACAGGGGGCTTATCAGCCCCAGCATTTT. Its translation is CASSLDQQGAYQPQHF.

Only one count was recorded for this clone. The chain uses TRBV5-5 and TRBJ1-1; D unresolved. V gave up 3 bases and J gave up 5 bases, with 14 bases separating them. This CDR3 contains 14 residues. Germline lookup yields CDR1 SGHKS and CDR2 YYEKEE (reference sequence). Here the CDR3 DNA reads TGTGCCAGCAGCTCCTCCGGGTTTGGGACTGAAGCTTTCTTT. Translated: CASSSSGFGTEAFF.

The CDR3 region has the DNA TGTGCCAGCAGCTTGAACCAGGACTCTAATGAAAAACTGTTTTTT. It codes for CASSLNQDSNEKLFF. V usage is TRBV5-4 and J usage is TRBJ1-4; D is unresolved. The V and J ends lost 1 base and 3 bases respectively, with 10 bases between them. Per germline, CDR1 SGHNT and CDR2 YYREEE (reference sequence). The CDR3 has 15 amino acids.

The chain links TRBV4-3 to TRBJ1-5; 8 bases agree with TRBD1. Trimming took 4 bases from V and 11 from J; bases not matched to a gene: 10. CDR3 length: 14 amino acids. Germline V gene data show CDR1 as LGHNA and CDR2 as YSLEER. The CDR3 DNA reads TGCGCCAGCAGCCGGGACAGGCATCAATCAGCCCAGCATTTT. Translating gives CASSRDRHQSAQHF.

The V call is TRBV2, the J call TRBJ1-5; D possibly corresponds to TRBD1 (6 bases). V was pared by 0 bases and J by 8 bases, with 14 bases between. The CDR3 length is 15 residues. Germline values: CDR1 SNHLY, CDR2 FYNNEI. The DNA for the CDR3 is TGTGCCAGCAGTGAAGCGGGTCAGGGGTTTGAGCCCCAGCATTTT. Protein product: CASSEAGQGFEPQHF.

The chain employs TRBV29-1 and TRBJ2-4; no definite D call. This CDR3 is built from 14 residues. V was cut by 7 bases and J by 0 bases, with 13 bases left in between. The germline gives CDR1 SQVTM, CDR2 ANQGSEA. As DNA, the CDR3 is TGCAGCGCCGGCAGTAGACTAGCCAAAAACATTCAGTACTTC. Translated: CSAGSRLAKNIQYF.

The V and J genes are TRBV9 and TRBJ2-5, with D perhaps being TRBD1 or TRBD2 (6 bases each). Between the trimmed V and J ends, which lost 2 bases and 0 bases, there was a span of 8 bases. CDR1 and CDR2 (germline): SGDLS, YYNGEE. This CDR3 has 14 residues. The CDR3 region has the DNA TGTGCCAGCAGCGTCGGGGGCCACCAAGAGACCCAGTACTTC. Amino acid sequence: CASSVGGHQETQYF.

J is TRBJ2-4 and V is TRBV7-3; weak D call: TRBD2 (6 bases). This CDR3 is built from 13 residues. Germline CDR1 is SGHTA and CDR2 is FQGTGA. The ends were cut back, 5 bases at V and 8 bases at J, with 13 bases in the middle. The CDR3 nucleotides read TGTGCCAGCAGCCCCCTGACGGGGGACATTCAGTACTTC. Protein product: CASSPLTGDIQYF.

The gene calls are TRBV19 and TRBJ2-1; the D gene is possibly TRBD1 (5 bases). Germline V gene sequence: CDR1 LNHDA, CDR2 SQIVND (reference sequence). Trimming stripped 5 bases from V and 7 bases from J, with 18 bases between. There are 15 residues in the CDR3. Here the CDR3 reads CASSLKWGGWNEQFF. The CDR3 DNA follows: TGTGCCAGTAGTTTAAAGTGGGGCGGCTGGAATGAGCAGTTCTTC.

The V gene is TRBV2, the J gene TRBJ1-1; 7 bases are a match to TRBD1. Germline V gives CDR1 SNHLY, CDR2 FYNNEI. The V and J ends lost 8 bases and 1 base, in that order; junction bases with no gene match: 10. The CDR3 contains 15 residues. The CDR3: CASRARQGPNTEAFF. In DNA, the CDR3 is TGTGCCAGCCGGGCTCGACAGGGCCCGAACACTGAAGCTTTCTTT.

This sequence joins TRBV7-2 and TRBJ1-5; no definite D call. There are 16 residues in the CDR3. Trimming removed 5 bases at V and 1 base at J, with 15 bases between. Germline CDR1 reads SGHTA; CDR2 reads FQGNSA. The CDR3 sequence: CASSRLGDGSNQPQHF. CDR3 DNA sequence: TGTGCCAGCAGCCGTCTAGGCGATGGGAGCAATCAGCCCCAGCATTTT.

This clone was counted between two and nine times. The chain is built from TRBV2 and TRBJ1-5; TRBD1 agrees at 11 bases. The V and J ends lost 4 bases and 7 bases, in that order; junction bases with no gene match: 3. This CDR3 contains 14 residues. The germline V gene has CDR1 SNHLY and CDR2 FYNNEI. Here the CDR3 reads CASSGTGGDQPQHF. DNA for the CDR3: TGTGCCAGCAGTGGGACAGGGGGCGACCAGCCCCAGCATTTT.

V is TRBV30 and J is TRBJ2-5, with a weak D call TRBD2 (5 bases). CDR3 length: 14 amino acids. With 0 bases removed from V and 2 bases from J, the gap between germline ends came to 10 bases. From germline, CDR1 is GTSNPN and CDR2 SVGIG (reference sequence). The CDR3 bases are TGTGCCTGGAGTGTAGATTGGGAGCAAGAGACCCAGTACTTC. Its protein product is CAWSVDWEQETQYF.

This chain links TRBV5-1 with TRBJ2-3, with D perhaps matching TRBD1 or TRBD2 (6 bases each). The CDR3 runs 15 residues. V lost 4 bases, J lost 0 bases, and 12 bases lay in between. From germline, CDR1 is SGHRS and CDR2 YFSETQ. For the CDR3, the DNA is TGCGCCAGCAGCAGGGGGGTAGTAAGCACAGATACGCAGTATTTT. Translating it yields CASSRGVVSTDTQYF.

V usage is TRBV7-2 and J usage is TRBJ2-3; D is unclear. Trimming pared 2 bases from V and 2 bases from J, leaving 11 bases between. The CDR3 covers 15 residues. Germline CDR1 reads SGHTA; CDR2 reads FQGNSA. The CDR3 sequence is CASSLSSENTDTQYF. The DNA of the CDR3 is TGTGCCAGCAGCTTAAGTTCGGAGAACACAGATACGCAGTATTTT.

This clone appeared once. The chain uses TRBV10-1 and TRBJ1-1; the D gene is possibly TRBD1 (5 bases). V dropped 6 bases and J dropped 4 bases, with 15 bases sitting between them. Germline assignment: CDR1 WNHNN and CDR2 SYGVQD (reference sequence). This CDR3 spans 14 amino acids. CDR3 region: CASSPGLWGTEAFF. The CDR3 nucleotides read TGCGCCAGCAGCCCAGGGCTTTGGGGCACTGAAGCTTTCTTT.

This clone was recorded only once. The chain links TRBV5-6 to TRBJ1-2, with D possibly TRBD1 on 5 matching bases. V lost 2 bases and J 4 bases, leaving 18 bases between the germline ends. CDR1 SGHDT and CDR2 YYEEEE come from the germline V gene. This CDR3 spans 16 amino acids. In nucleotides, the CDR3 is TGTGCCAGCAGCTTATTTTATAAGGGAGGGGCCTATGGCTACACCTTC. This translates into CASSLFYKGGAYGYTF.

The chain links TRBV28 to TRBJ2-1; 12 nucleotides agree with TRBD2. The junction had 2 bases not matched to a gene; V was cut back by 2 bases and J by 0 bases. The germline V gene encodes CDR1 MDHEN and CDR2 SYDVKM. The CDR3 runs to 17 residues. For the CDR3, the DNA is TGTGCCAGCAGTTTAACTAGCGGGGGGAGCTCCTACAATGAGCAGTTCTTC. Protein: CASSLTSGGSSYNEQFF.

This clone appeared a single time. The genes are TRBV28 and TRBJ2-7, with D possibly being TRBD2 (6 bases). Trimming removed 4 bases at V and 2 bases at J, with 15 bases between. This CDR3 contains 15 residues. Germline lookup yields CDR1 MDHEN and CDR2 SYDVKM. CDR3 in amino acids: CASSSPQGGTYEQYF. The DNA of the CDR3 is TGTGCCAGCAGTTCCCCGCAGGGAGGAACCTACGAGCAGTACTTC.